The text below deals with one T cell receptor (beta chain). This record belongs to a study of PD-L1 blockade in urothelial cancer. The repertoire was sequenced with immunoSEQ multiplex PCR; TCRdb's copy has only in-frame clones and lacks some. The sample lists approximately 79,000 clones; around four fifths were seen once. Specified time point: pretreatment peripheral blood. This CDR3 region has 16 residues. Germline CDR1 is MGHDK and CDR2 is SYGVNS. V shed 3 bases, J shed 2 bases, and the junction held 7 bases outside the gene matches. The clonotype comes from a man aged 35-49 years with urothelial cancer. Sequencing was performed on PBMCs, taken around atezolizumab (anti-PD-L1) treatment. V gene TRBV25-1 combines with J gene TRBJ2-7; the match to TRBD2 covers 10 bases. CDR3 nucleotides: TGTGCCAGCAGTGATCCGGGACTAGCGATTCCCTACGAGCAGTACTTC. This encodes CASSDPGLAIPYEQYF.